This record concerns one TCR beta chain sequence. This sample was taken from a study of T cell responses to AZD1222 COVID-19 vaccine. Germline loops: CDR1 MDHEN, CDR2 SYDVKM. V gave up 1 base and J gave up 4 bases, with 7 bases separating them. The CDR3 runs 14 residues. Some clones are missing from TCRdb's copy, which holds only in-frame ones; the method was immunoSEQ multiplex PCR. The repertoire holds about 170,000 clones, with approximately 90% as singletons. This specimen consisted of peripheral blood, obtained on day 0 of AZD1222 vaccination. This TCR derives from an adult in good health. The rearrangement uses TRBV28 and TRBJ2-2; D might be TRBD1 (5 bases). The CDR3 nucleotides read TGTGCCAGCAGTTTATATAGGGGCACCGGGGAGCTGTTTTTT. It codes for CASSLYRGTGELFF.